This T cell receptor beta chain is from a study of breast tumors, draining lymph nodes, adjacent tissues. This clonotype was counted at least ten times. TCRdb reprocessed the multiplex PCR reads via MiXCR and lists one record per CDR3 protein. Altogether around 43,000 distinct CDR3 sequences are present, 20% to 25% being singletons, with the ten largest covering about 7.6%. Germline V lookup: CDR1 SGHVS, CDR2 FNYEAQ. V was clipped by 5 bases and J by 0 bases, with 13 bases between them. The CDR3 length is 16 residues. The V call is TRBV7-6, the J call TRBJ2-2; no definite D call. This sequence originates from a female donor with breast cancer. Some clones in this sample may be carry-over from other donors' samples. Sequenced material: breast tumor tissue. The CDR3 region has the DNA TGTGCCAGCAGCCGCTCCCCCCTTACGAACACCGGGGAGCTGTTTTTT. Translating gives CASSRSPLTNTGELFF.